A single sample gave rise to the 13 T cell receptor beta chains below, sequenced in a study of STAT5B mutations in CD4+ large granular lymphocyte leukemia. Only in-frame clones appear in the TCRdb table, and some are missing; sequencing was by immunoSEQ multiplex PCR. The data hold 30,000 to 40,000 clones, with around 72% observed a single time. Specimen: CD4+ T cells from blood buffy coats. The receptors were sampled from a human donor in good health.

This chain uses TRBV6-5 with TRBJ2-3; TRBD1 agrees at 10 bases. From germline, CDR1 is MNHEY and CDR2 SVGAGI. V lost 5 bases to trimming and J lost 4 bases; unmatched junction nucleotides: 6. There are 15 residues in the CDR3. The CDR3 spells CASSPGQGLADTQYF. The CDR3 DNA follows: TGTGCCAGCAGTCCGGGACAGGGGTTGGCAGATACGCAGTATTTT.

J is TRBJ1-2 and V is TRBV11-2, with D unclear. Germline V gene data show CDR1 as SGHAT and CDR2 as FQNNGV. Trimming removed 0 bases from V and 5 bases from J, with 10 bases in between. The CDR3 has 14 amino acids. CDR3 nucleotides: TGTGCCAGCAGCTTAGATTCGGTCACTTATGGCTACACCTTC. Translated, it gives CASSLDSVTYGYTF.

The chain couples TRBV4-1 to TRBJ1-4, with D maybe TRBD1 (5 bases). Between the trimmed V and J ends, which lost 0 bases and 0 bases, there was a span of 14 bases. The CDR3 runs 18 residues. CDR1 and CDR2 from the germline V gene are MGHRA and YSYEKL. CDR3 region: CASSQDYVVTATNEKLFF. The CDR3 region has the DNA TGCGCCAGCAGCCAAGATTATGTAGTGACAGCAACTAATGAAAAACTGTTTTTT.

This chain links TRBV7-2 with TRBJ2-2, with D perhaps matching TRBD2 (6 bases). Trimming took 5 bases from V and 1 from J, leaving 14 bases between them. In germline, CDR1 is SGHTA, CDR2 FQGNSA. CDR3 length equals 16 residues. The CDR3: CASSQGLPQNTGELFF. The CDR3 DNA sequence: TGTGCCAGCAGCCAGGGACTTCCTCAGAACACCGGGGAGCTGTTTTTT. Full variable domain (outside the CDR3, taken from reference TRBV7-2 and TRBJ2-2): GAGVSQSPSNKVTEKGKDVELRCDPISGHTALYWYRQSLGQGLEFLIYFQGNSAPDKSGLPSDRFSAERTGGSVSTLTIQRTQQEDSAVYLCASSQGLPQNTGELFFGEGSRLTVL.

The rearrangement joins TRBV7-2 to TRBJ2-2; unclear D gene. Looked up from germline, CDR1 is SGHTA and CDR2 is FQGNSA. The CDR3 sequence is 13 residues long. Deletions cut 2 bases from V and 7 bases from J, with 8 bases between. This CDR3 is CASSLQGYGELFF. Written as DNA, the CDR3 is TGTGCCAGCAGCTTACAAGGATACGGGGAGCTGTTTTTT.

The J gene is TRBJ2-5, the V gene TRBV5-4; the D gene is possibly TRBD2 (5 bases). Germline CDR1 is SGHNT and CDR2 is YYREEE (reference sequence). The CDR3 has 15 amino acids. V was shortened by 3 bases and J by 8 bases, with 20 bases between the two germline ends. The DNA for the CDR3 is TGTGCCAGCAGCTATGGAACGGGGTTCGTTTACACCCAGTACTTC. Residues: CASSYGTGFVYTQYF.

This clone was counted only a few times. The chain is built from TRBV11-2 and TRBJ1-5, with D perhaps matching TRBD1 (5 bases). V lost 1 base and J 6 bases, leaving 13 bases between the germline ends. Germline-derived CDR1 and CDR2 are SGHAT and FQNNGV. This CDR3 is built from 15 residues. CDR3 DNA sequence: TGTGCCAGCAGCTTAGGGGGCAGGGTGGGTCAGCCCCAGCATTTT. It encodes CASSLGGRVGQPQHF. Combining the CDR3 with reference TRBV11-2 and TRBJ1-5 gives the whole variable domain EAGVAQSPRYKIIEKRQSVAFWCNPISGHATLYWYQQILGQGPKLLIQFQNNGVVDDSQLPKDRFSAERLKGVDSTLKIQPAKLEDSAVYLCASSLGGRVGQPQHFGDGTRLSIL.

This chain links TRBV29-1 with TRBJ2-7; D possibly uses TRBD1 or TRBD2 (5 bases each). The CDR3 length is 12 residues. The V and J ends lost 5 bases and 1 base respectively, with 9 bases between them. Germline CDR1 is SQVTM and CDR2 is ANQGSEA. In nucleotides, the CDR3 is TGCAGCGTTCGTGGGACGTCCTACGAGCAGTACTTC. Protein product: CSVRGTSYEQYF.

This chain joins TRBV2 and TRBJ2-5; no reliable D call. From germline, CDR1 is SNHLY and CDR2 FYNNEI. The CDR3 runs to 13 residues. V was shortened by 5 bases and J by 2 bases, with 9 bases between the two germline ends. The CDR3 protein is CASSLQLQETQYF. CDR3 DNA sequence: TGTGCCAGCAGTCTCCAGCTACAAGAGACCCAGTACTTC.

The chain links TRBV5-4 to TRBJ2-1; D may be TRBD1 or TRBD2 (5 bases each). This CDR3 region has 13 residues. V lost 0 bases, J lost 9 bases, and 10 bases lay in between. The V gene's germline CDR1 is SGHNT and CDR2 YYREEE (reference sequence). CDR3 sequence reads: CASSLGGESEQFF. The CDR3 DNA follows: TGTGCCAGCAGCTTGGGAGGGGAATCTGAGCAGTTCTTC.

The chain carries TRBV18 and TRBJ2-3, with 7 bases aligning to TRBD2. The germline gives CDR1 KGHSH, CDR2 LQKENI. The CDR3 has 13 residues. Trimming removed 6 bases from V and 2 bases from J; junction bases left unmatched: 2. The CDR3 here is CASSRGFTDTQYF. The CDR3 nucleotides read TGTGCCAGCTCGCGGGGGTTCACAGATACGCAGTATTTT.

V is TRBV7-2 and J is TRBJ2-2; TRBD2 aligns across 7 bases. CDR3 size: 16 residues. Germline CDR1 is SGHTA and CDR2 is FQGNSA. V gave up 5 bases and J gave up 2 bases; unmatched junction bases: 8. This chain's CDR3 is CASSLRSGRNTGELFF. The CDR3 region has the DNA TGTGCCAGCAGCCTACGTAGCGGGCGTAACACCGGGGAGCTGTTTTTT. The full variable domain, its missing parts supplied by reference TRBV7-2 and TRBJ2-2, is GAGVSQSPSNKVTEKGKDVELRCDPISGHTALYWYRQSLGQGLEFLIYFQGNSAPDKSGLPSDRFSAERTGGSVSTLTIQRTQQEDSAVYLCASSLRSGRNTGELFFGEGSRLTVL.

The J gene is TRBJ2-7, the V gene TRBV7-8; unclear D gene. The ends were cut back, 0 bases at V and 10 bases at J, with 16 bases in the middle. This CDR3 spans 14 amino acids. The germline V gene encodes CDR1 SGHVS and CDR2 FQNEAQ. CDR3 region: CASSLAYSFSHQYF. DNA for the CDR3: TGTGCCAGCAGCTTAGCTTATTCGTTTTCTCACCAGTACTTC.